The clone carrying this TCR beta chain has only one observation. This record belongs to a study of blood T cell repertoires in COVID-19. In the study overall: The origin of the acute and convalescent COVID-19 samples was the United States, Italy and Spain. Sources were T cells, B-cell-depleted T cells, or PBMCs; the material itself was cDNA or gDNA.

This table comes from immunoSEQ multiplex PCR, and its TCRdb copy is limited to in-frame clones, with some not included. Counted here are a few hundred thousand clones, 70% to 90% occurring once; the ten biggest clones make up over 1%. CDR3 length: 14 amino acids. Germline V gene lookup returns CDR1 LGHDT and CDR2 YNNKEL (reference sequence). V was clipped by 5 bases and J by 4 bases, with 14 bases between them. The sample was peripheral blood. The chain links TRBV3-1 (or the pseudogene TRBV3-2) to TRBJ1-2; D perhaps matches TRBD1 (6 bases). This clonotype was obtained from a man aged 35-49 years with acute or convalescent COVID-19. The CDR3 here is CASSIGGDGYGYTF. DNA of the CDR3: TGTGCCAGCAGCATAGGGGGTGACGGCTATGGCTACACCTTC.